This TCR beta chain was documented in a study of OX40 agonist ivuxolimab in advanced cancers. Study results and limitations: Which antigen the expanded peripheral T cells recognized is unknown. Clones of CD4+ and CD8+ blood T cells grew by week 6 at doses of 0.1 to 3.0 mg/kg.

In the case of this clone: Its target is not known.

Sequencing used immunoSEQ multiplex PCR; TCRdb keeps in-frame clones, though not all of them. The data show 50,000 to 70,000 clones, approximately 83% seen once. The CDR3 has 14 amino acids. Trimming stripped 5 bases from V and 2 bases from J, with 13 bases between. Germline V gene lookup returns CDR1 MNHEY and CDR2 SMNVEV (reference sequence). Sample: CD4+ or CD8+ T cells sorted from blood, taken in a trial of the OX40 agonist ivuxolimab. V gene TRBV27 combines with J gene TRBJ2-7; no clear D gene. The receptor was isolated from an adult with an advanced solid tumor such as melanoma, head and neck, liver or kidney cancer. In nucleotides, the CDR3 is TGTGCCAGCAGTCCCAACTCTCCTGCCTACGAGCAGTACTTC. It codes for CASSPNSPAYEQYF.